Included here is one TCR beta chain sequence, with context. Primers included in the PCR were 60 Vbeta and 13 Jbeta primers. In the authors' workflow: Roughly 12 million shared chains were among roughly 81 million unique TCR beta chains counted in a later analysis. TCRdb's copy holds only in-frame clones and misses some; the assay was immunoSEQ multiplex PCR. That table furnishes V, J and clone size, whereas the DNA furnished D and trimming. The sample shows under 200,000 clones, roughly 80% of them seen only once. V was trimmed by 4 bases and J by 5 bases, leaving 8 bases between them. The CDR3 extends over 11 amino acids. CDR1 SQVTM and CDR2 ANQGSEA come from the germline V gene. These data are taken from a study of cytomegalovirus exposure and HLA in healthy donors.

V gene TRBV29-1 combines with J gene TRBJ2-5; D ambiguous. The material sequenced was PBMCs. The sequence was collected from a woman between 18 and 29 years old in good health and CMV-seronegative. CDR3 DNA sequence: TGCAGCGTTGGGGCCCTTGAGACCCAGTACTTC. Its translation is CSVGALETQYF.